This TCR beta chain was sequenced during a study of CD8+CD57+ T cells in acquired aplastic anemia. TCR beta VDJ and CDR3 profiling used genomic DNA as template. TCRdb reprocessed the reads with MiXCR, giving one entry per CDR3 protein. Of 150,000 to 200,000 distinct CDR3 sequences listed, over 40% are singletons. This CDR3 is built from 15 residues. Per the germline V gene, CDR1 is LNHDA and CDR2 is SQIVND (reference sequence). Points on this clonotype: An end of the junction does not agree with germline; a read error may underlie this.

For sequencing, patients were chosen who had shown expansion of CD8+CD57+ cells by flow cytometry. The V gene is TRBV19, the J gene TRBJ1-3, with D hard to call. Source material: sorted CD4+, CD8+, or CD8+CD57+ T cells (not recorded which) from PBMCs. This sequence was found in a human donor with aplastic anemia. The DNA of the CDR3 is TGTGCCAGCAGTTTAGCGCGCCCCGCTGGAACCACCATATACTTT. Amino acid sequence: CASSLARPAGTTIYF.